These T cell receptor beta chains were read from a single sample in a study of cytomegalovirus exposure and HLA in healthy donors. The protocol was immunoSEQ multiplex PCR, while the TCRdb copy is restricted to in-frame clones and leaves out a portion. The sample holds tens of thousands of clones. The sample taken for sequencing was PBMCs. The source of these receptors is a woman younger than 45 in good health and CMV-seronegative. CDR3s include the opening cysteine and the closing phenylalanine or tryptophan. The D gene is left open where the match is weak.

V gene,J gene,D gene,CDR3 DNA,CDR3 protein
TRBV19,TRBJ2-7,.,TGTGCCAGTAGTATTGGGCCGGAGCAGTACTTC,CASSIGPEQYF
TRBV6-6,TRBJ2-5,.,TGTGCCAGCAGTTACGTGCAGGAGGTCGAGACCCAGTACTTC,CASSYVQEVETQYF
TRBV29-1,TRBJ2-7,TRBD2,TGCAGCGTTGAAGGCGGGGGGCCCTCCTACGAGCAGTACTTC,CSVEGGGPSYEQYF
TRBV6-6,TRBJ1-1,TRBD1,TGTGCCAGCGGGACAGGGGGCACTGAAGCTTTCTTT,CASGTGGTEAFF
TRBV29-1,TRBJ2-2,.,TGCAGCGCGGACCACGTGCGGGATGGGGAGCTGTTTTTT,CSADHVRDGELFF
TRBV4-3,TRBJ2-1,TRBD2,TGCGCCAGCAGCCAAGACAGGACTAGTCGCAATGAGCAGTTCTTC,CASSQDRTSRNEQFF
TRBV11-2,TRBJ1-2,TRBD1,TGTGCCAGCAGCCTATCAGGGGGCACGGCCTATGGCTACACCTTC,CASSLSGGTAYGYTF
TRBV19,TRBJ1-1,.,TGTGCCAGTAGTATTGCAGGGGTAGGGCCCACTGAAGCTTTCTTT,CASSIAGVGPTEAFF
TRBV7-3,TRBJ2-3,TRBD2,TGTGCCAGCAGCTTCGCGGGAGGGGGCACAGATACGCAGTATTTT,CASSFAGGGTDTQYF
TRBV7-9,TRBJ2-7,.,TGTGCCAGCAGCTCCTTCCGGGACAAGTACGAGCAGTACTTC,CASSSFRDKYEQYF
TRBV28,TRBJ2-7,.,TGTGCCAGCAGTTATCGGAGGGAGCAGTACTTC,CASSYRREQYF
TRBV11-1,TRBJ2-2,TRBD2,TGTGCCAGCAGCTTAGCGATTAGCGGGGGGAACACCGGGGAGCTGTTTTTT,CASSLAISGGNTGELFF
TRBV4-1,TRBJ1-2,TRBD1,TGCGCCAGCAGCCAATCGGGGACAGGGGGCAGTGGCTACACCTTC,CASSQSGTGGSGYTF
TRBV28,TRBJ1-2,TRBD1,TGTGCCAGCAGCTTCCCTCGGACAGGAGGCAATGGCTACACCTTC,CASSFPRTGGNGYTF
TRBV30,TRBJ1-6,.,TGTGCCTGGAGGCCAGGGCCCTATAATTCACCCCTCCACTTT,CAWRPGPYNSPLHF
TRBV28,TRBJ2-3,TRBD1,TGTGCCAGCAGTTTCGGGCAGGGGGTTAGCGAAGATACGCAGTATTTT,CASSFGQGVSEDTQYF
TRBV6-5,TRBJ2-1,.,TGTGCCAGCAGTTATACCGACGGGTTCAATGAGCAGTTCTTC,CASSYTDGFNEQFF
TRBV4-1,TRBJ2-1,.,TGCGCCAGCAGCCAAGGGGGCCAGAGCTCCTACAATGAGCAGTTCTTC,CASSQGGQSSYNEQFF